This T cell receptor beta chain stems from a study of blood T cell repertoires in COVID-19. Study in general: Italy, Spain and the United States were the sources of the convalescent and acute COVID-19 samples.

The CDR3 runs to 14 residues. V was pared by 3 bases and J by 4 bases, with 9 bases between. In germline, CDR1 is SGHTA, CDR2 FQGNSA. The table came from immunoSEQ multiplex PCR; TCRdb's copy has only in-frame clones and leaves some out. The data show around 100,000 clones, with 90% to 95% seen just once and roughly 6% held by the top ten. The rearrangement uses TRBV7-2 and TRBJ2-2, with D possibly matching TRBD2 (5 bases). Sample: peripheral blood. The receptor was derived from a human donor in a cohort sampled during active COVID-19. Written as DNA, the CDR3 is TGTGCCAGCAGCTTTTCTCGGGGCACCGGGGAGCTGTTTTTT. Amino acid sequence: CASSFSRGTGELFF.